Following are 4 T cell receptor beta chains from one sample sequenced in a study of cytomegalovirus exposure and HLA in healthy donors. Primers included in the PCR were 60 Vbeta and 13 Jbeta primers. Sequenced by immunoSEQ multiplex PCR; TCRdb stores in-frame clones only, minus some. The table lists about 140,000 clones, roughly four fifths of them singletons. Sequenced: PBMCs. These receptors all come from a man aged 18-30 years in good health and CMV-seropositive.

The chain has TRBV27 and TRBJ2-5, with a weak D call TRBD2 (5 bases). The V gene lost 5 bases and the J gene lost 0 bases, with 13 bases spanning the gap. Germline CDR1 and CDR2: MNHEY and SMNVEV (reference sequence). The length of the CDR3 is 15 residues. The CDR3: CASSPPPGDQETQYF. The CDR3 DNA sequence: TGTGCCAGCAGTCCCCCCCCCGGGGACCAAGAGACCCAGTACTTC.

This sequence joins TRBV7-2 and TRBJ1-5; tentative D call: TRBD1 (5 bases). V dropped 5 bases and J dropped 7 bases, with 12 bases sitting between them. The germline V gene has CDR1 SGHTA and CDR2 FQGNSA. The CDR3 runs to 13 residues. In nucleotides, the CDR3 is TGTGCCAGCAGCGAAATCGACAGCCAGCCCCAGCATTTT. It is translated as CASSEIDSQPQHF.

The V gene is TRBV19, the J gene TRBJ1-2, with 9 bases fitting TRBD1. The trim removed 9 bases at V and 4 bases at J, leaving 12 bases unmatched. The CDR3 runs to 15 residues. In germline, CDR1 is LNHDA, CDR2 SQIVND (reference sequence). CDR3 sequence (DNA): TGTGCCAGCCAACTTGAACAGGGGGCTATCTATGGCTACACCTTC. It specifies CASQLEQGAIYGYTF.

The J gene is TRBJ2-2, the V gene TRBV10-3, with D possibly matching TRBD2 (6 bases). The CDR3 has 13 amino acids. V was pared by 3 bases and J by 6 bases, with 8 bases between. The germline CDR1 and CDR2 sequences are ENHRY and SYGVKD. CDR3 in amino acids: CAISDLAPGELFF. The CDR3 nucleotides read TGTGCCATCAGTGATCTAGCGCCCGGGGAGCTGTTTTTT.